The 5 T cell receptor beta chains in this list originate from one sample, sequenced in a study of shared clonotypes between healthy human individuals. The assay was immunoSEQ multiplex PCR, and TCRdb's table has in-frame clones only and misses some. Here the sample spans around 720,000 clones, approximately 73% being singletons. Sequencing was performed on memory CD4+ T cells sorted from blood. Stated subset: CD45RA-negative fraction. The receptors come from a woman in her 30s in good health.

The chain recombines TRBV27 with TRBJ2-1, with TRBD1 matching over 10 bases. This CDR3 is built from 15 residues. Germline V gene sequence: CDR1 MNHEY, CDR2 SMNVEV (reference sequence). V shed 3 bases and J 10 bases; nucleotides not matched to a gene: 9. CDR3 residues: CASSFFRQGAMEQFF. The CDR3, as DNA: TGTGCCAGCAGTTTTTTTCGACAGGGGGCGATGGAGCAGTTCTTC.

The genes are TRBV28 and TRBJ1-3; D is perhaps TRBD1 (5 bases). The CDR3 runs 16 residues. V was trimmed by 4 bases and J by 5 bases, leaving 18 bases between them. Germline V gene data show CDR1 as MDHEN and CDR2 as SYDVKM. The CDR3 here is CASSSPGTGERNTIYF. CDR3 bases: TGTGCCAGCAGTTCTCCTGGGACGGGAGAAAGAAACACCATATATTTT.

This rearrangement joins TRBV28 to TRBJ1-2, with 9 bases lining up with TRBD1. V was clipped by 6 bases and J by 5 bases; unmatched bases: 10. The CDR3 spans 15 residues. Germline V gene sequence: CDR1 MDHEN, CDR2 SYDVKM. CDR3 coding DNA: TGTGCCAGCAGGACTCCCGACAGGGGGTTTTATGGCTACACCTTC. This sequence encodes CASRTPDRGFYGYTF.

The chain recombines TRBV10-1 with TRBJ1-5; the D gene is possibly TRBD1 (6 bases). V dropped 5 bases and J dropped 2 bases, with 25 bases sitting between them. Germline CDR1 reads WNHNN; CDR2 reads SYGVQD (reference sequence). This CDR3 is 19 amino acids long. The CDR3 coding sequence is TGCGCCAGCAGTCTTTCAACAGGGATGAATCCTATCGGCAATCAGCCCCAGCATTTT. Translating gives CASSLSTGMNPIGNQPQHF.

This clone has more than one count but fewer than ten. The chain has TRBV6-1 and TRBJ2-7; TRBD2 matches 7 bases. This CDR3 region has 14 residues. Trimming took 7 bases from V and 4 from J; bases not matched to a gene: 10. Germline CDR1 MNHNS, CDR2 SASEGT. This chain's CDR3 is CASTKGEGGYEQYF. CDR3 DNA sequence: TGTGCCAGCACCAAAGGGGAGGGAGGGTACGAGCAGTACTTC.